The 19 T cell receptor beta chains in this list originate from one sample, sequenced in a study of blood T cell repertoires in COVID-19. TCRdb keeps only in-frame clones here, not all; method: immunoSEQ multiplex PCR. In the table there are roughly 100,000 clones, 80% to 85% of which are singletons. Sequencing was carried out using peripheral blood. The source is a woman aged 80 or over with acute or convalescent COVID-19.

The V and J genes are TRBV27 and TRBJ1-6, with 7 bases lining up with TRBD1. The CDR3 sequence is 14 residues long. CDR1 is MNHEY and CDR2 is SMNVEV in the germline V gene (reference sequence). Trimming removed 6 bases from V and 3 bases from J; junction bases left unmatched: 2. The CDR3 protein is CASRGDSYNSPLHF. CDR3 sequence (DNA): TGTGCCAGCAGGGGGGACAGCTATAATTCACCCCTCCACTTT.

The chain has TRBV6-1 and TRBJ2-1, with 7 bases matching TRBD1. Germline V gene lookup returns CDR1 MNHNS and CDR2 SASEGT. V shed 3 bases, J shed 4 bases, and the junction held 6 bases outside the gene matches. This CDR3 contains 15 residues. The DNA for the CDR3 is TGTGCCAGCAGTGACACAGGGGAATCGTACAATGAGCAGTTCTTC. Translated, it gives CASSDTGESYNEQFF.

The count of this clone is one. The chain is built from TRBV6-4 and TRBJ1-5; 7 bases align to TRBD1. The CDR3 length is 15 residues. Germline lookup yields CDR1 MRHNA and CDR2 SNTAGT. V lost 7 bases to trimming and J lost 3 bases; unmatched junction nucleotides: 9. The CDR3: CASTVWDRPNQPQHF. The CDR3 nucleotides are TGTGCCAGCACGGTCTGGGACAGACCCAATCAGCCCCAGCATTTT.

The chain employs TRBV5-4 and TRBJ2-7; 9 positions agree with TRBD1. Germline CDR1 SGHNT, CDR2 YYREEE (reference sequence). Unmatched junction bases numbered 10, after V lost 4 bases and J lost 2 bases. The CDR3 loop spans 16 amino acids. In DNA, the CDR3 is TGTGCCAGCAGCCCGACTGGGACAGGGACCCCCTACGAGCAGTACTTC. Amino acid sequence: CASSPTGTGTPYEQYF.

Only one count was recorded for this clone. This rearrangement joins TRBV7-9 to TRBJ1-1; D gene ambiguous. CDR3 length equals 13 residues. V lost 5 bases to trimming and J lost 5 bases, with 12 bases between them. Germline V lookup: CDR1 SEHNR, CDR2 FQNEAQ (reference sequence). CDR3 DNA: TGTGCCAGCAGCCCCGCGGTCTCTACTGAAGCTTTCTTT. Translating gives CASSPAVSTEAFF.

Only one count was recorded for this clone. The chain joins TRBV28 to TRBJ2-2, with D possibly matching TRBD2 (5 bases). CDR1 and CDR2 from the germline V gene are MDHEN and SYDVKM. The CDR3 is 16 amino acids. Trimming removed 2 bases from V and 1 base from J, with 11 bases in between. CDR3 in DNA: TGTGCCAGCAGTTTAGGGCTAGCTCAGAACACCGGGGAGCTGTTTTTT. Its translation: CASSLGLAQNTGELFF.

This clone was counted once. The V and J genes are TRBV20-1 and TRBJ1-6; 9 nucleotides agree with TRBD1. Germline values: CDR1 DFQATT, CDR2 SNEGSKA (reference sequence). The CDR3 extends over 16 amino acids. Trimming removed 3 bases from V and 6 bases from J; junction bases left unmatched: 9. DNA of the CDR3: TGCAGTGCTAGTGATGCAGGGACAGGGATTAATTCACCCCTCCACTTT. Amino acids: CSASDAGTGINSPLHF.

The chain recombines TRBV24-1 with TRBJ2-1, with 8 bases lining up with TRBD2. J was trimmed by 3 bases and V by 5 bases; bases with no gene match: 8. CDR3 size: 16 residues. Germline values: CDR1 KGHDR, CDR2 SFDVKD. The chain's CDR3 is CATSGLAGFSYNEQFF. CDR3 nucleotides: TGTGCCACCAGTGGGTTAGCGGGGTTTAGCTACAATGAGCAGTTCTTC.

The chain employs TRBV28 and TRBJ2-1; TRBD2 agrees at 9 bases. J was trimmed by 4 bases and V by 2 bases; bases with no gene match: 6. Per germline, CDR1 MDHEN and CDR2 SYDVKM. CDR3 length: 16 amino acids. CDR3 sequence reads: CASSLIRLAGYNEQFF. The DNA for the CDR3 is TGTGCCAGCAGTTTAATTAGGCTAGCGGGATACAATGAGCAGTTCTTC.

This chain's CDR3 is CASSLAAGGDYEQYV. CDR3 nucleotides: TGCGCCAGCAGCTTGGCCGCAGGGGGTGACTACGAGCAGTACGTC. The chain couples TRBV5-1 to TRBJ2-7; 7 bases are a match to TRBD1. V shed 0 bases, J shed 3 bases, and the junction held 6 bases outside the gene matches. Germline V CDR1 and CDR2: SGHRS, YFSETQ. This CDR3 contains 15 residues.

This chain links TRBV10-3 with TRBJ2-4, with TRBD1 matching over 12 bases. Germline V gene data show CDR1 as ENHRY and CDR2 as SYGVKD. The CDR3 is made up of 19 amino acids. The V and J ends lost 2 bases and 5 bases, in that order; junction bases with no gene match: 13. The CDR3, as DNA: TGTGCCATCAGTGAGACGAGGGGACAGGGGGCGACTGATCAAAACATTCAGTACTTC. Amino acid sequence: CAISETRGQGATDQNIQYF.

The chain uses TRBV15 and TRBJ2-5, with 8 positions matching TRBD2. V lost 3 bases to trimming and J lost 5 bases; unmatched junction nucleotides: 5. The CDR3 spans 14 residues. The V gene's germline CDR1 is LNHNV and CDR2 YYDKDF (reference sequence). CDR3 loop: CATSRGLGGETQYF. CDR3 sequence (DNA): TGTGCCACCAGCAGGGGACTAGGAGGGGAGACCCAGTACTTC.

For the CDR3, the DNA is TGTGCCAGTAAGCTGGGGGGAGAGAACACCGGGGAGCTGTTTTTT. It specifies CASKLGGENTGELFF. V is TRBV19 and J is TRBJ2-2, with D tentatively TRBD2 (6 bases). Germline CDR1 reads LNHDA; CDR2 reads SQIVND (reference sequence). The CDR3 covers 15 residues. The V end lost 7 bases, the J end lost 1 base, and 13 bases lay between the germline ends.

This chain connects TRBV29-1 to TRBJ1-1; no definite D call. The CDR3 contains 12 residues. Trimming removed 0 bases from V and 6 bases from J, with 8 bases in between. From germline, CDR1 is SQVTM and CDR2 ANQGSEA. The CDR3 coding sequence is TGCAGCGTTGAAGATCTGTTAGCTGAAGCTTTCTTT. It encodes CSVEDLLAEAFF.

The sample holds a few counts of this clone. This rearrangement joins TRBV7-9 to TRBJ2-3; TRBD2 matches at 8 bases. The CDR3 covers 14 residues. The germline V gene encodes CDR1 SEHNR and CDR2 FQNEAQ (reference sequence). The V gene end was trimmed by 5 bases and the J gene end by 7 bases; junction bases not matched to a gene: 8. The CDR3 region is CASSPREGANTQYF. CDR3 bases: TGTGCCAGCAGCCCTCGGGAGGGCGCAAATACGCAGTATTTT.

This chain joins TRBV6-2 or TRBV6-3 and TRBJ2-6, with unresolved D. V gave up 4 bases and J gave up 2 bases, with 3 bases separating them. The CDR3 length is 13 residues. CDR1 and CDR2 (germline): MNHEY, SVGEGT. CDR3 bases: TGTGCCAGCAGTTTAACTGGGGCCAACGTCCTGACTTTC. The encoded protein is CASSLTGANVLTF.

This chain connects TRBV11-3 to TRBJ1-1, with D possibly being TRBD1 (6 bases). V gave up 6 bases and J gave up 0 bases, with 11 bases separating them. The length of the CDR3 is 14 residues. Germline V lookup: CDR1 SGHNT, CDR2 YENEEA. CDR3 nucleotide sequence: TGTGCCAGCAGTCGAGGGGGATTGAACACTGAAGCTTTCTTT. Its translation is CASSRGGLNTEAFF.

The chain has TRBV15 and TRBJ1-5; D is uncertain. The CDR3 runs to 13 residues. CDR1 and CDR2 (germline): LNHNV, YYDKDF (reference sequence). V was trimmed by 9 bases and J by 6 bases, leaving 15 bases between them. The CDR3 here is CATRSSGSQPQHF. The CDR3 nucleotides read TGTGCCACGAGAAGCAGCGGGAGTCAGCCCCAGCATTTT. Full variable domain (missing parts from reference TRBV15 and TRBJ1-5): DAMVIQNPRYQVTQFGKPVTLSCSQTLNHNVMYWYQQKSSQAPKLLFHYYDKDFNNEADTPDNFQSRRPNTSFCFLDIRSPGLGDTAMYLCATRSSGSQPQHFGDGTRLSIL.

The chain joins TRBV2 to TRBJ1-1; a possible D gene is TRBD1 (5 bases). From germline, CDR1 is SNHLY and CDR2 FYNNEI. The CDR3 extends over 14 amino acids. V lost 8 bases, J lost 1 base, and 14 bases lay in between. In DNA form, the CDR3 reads TGTGCCAGCGACCTTCGGGGGAAGAACACTGAAGCTTTCTTT. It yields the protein CASDLRGKNTEAFF.